The 18 T cell receptor beta chains below all came from one sample that was sequenced in a study of OX40 agonist ivuxolimab in advanced cancers. Data came from immunoSEQ multiplex PCR; TCRdb stores just in-frame clones and leaves some out. Found here are tens of thousands of clones, roughly nine tenths of them singletons; the top ten hold more than 0.8%. The material sequenced was CD4+ or CD8+ T cells sorted from blood, taken in a trial of the OX40 agonist ivuxolimab. Receptors originate from an adult with an advanced solid tumor such as melanoma, head and neck, liver or kidney cancer.

The CDR3 here is CASSTPRGPSGANVLTF. The CDR3 DNA is TGTGCCAGCAGCACCCCCAGGGGGCCCTCTGGGGCCAACGTCCTGACTTTC. The chain is built from TRBV11-2 and TRBJ2-6, with 8 nucleotides matching TRBD1. The CDR3 spans 17 residues. V was pared by 5 bases and J by 0 bases, with 6 bases of the junction left unmatched. CDR1 is SGHAT, CDR2 FQNNGV, per germline.

This chain links TRBV7-9 with TRBJ1-5; 9 bases map to TRBD1. J gave up 5 bases and V 4 bases, and 3 bases lay outside the gene matches. Germline assignment: CDR1 SEHNR and CDR2 FQNEAQ (reference sequence). This CDR3 spans 14 amino acids. CDR3: CASSSGTGHQPQHF. The CDR3 bases are TGTGCCAGCAGCTCAGGGACAGGGCATCAGCCCCAGCATTTT.

In this sample, this clone turned up once. V is TRBV19 and J is TRBJ1-5; no definite D call. There are 16 residues in the CDR3. Germline values: CDR1 LNHDA, CDR2 SQIVND (reference sequence). Trimming shortened V by 1 base and J by 0 bases, and 10 bases separated the two germline ends. This chain's CDR3 is CASSIVFKDSNQPQHF. The CDR3 DNA is TGTGCCAGTAGTATAGTCTTTAAGGATAGCAATCAGCCCCAGCATTTT.

V usage is TRBV9 and J usage is TRBJ2-5; 8 bases are shared with TRBD1. There are 16 residues in the CDR3. Germline trimming cut 4 bases from V and 5 bases from J; bases unmatched to any gene: 13. CDR1 and CDR2 from the germline V gene are SGDLS and YYNGEE. The CDR3 reads CASSRLDREVGETQYF. The CDR3 DNA is TGTGCCAGCAGCCGGTTGGACAGGGAGGTTGGGGAGACCCAGTACTTC.

This chain links TRBV28 with TRBJ1-2, with D unresolved. Trimming pared 3 bases from V and 0 bases from J, leaving 17 bases between. Looked up from germline, CDR1 is MDHEN and CDR2 is SYDVKM. This CDR3 has 17 residues. In nucleotides, the CDR3 is TGTGCCAGCAGTTTTCTACCATTCCTAGTAGCTAACTATGGCTACACCTTC. Its protein is CASSFLPFLVANYGYTF.

This clone was recorded only once. This chain connects TRBV28 to TRBJ2-2; D may be TRBD1 or TRBD2 (7 bases each). There are 13 residues in the CDR3. Trimming removed 9 bases at V and 7 bases at J, with 15 bases between. Germline values: CDR1 MDHEN, CDR2 SYDVKM. Here the CDR3 DNA reads TGTGCCAGTTTGACAGGGAGGGTCGGGGAGCTGTTTTTT. Its protein product is CASLTGRVGELFF.

This sequence joins TRBV5-1 and TRBJ2-2, with 9 bases fitting TRBD1. This CDR3 is built from 15 residues. Germline CDR1 reads SGHRS; CDR2 reads YFSETQ. V lost 4 bases to trimming and J lost 3 bases; unmatched junction nucleotides: 4. This CDR3 is CASSLGTGYTGELFF. CDR3 DNA sequence: TGCGCCAGCAGCCTCGGGACAGGGTACACCGGGGAGCTGTTTTTT.

The genes are TRBV5-1 and TRBJ1-1; D is undetermined. There are 12 residues in the CDR3. The V gene lost 0 bases and the J gene lost 11 bases, with 11 bases spanning the gap. Germline lookup yields CDR1 SGHRS and CDR2 YFSETQ. The CDR3, as DNA: TGCGCCAGCAGCTTGGACCAGTCTCTCGCTTTCTTT. It translates to CASSLDQSLAFF.

This clone was found once. The genes are TRBV5-4 and TRBJ2-7; a weak D match, TRBD2 (6 bases). The CDR3 extends over 16 amino acids. V was pared by 4 bases and J by 3 bases, with 20 bases between. The germline gives CDR1 SGHNT, CDR2 YYREEE (reference sequence). CDR3 sequence reads: CASSPKGAGLIYEQYF. CDR3 sequence (DNA): TGTGCCAGCAGCCCCAAGGGAGCGGGCCTCATCTACGAGCAGTACTTC. Using reference TRBV5-4 and TRBJ2-7 for the parts outside the CDR3, the full variable domain is ETGVTQSPTHLIKTRGQQVTLRCSSQSGHNTVSWYQQALGQGPQFIFQYYREEENGRGNFPPRFSGLQFPNYSSELNVNALELDDSALYLCASSPKGAGLIYEQYFGPGTRLTVT.

The chain uses TRBV7-9 and TRBJ2-3; tentative D call: TRBD1 (5 bases). Germline CDR1 SEHNR, CDR2 FQNEAQ (reference sequence). V dropped 0 bases and J dropped 0 bases, with 16 bases sitting between them. This CDR3 spans 18 amino acids. CDR3 DNA: TGTGCCAGCAGCTTAGCTAGGGGTGGTAGCCTCAGCACAGATACGCAGTATTTT. Protein product: CASSLARGGSLSTDTQYF.

J is TRBJ2-3 and V is TRBV5-1; D call uncertain. Trimming removed 0 bases from V and 0 bases from J, with 8 bases in between. Germline V gene lookup returns CDR1 SGHRS and CDR2 YFSETQ. The CDR3 contains 15 residues. The CDR3 DNA reads as TGCGCCAGCAGCTTGGAGGTGGCTAGCACAGATACGCAGTATTTT. Translating gives CASSLEVASTDTQYF. Complete variable domain (other parts from reference TRBV5-1 and TRBJ2-3): KAGVTQTPRYLIKTRGQQVTLSCSPISGHRSVSWYQQTPGQGLQFLFEYFSETQRNKGNFPGRFSGRQFSNSRSEMNVSTLELGDSALYLCASSLEVASTDTQYFGPGTRLTVL.

V gene TRBV28 combines with J gene TRBJ2-1, with D perhaps TRBD1 (6 bases). This CDR3 is built from 15 residues. The V end was cut by 7 bases, the J end by 7 bases, with 20 bases between. CDR1 and CDR2 (germline): MDHEN, SYDVKM. The CDR3 protein is CASNTDQGNLNEQFF. The CDR3 DNA sequence: TGTGCCAGCAATACCGATCAGGGGAATTTGAATGAGCAGTTCTTC.

Turning to this clone: One end of the junction does not line up with germline, which may come from a read error. This chain connects TRBV30 to TRBJ2-7, with 12 nucleotides matching TRBD2. From germline, CDR1 is GTSNPN and CDR2 SVGIG (reference sequence). The CDR3 loop spans 14 amino acids. The CDR3 nucleotides are TGTGCCTGGAGTGAGGGACTAGCGGGCTACGGGCAGTACTTC. As protein: CAWSEGLAGYGQYF.

The chain combines TRBV7-3 with TRBJ2-2; no reliable D call. The CDR3 is 13 amino acids. V lost 0 bases, J lost 6 bases, and 5 bases lay in between. Germline values: CDR1 SGHTA, CDR2 FQGTGA. The CDR3 sequence: CASSLTLAGELFF. For the CDR3, the DNA is TGTGCCAGCAGCTTAACCCTCGCCGGGGAGCTGTTTTTT. The full variable domain, in which reference TRBV7-3 and TRBJ2-2 provide the parts outside the CDR3, is GAGVSQTPSNKVTEKGKYVELRCDPISGHTALYWYRQSLGQGPEFLIYFQGTGAADDSGLPNDRFFAVRPEGSVSTLKIQRTERGDSAVYLCASSLTLAGELFFGEGSRLTVL.

This rearrangement joins TRBV6-4 to TRBJ1-2; D not resolved. The CDR3 extends over 15 amino acids. Germline V lookup: CDR1 MRHNA, CDR2 SNTAGT. Trimming shortened V by 2 bases and J by 6 bases, and 16 bases separated the two germline ends. CDR3 in DNA: TGTGCCAGCAGTGACGAGAGGGCGCGGGGAAATGGCTACACCTTC. It yields the protein CASSDERARGNGYTF.

CDR3 protein: CASSEDGRNQPQHF. CDR3 nucleotides: TGTGCCAGCAGCGAGGATGGGAGAAATCAGCCCCAGCATTTT. The rearrangement joins TRBV28 to TRBJ1-5; D is undetermined. V lost 6 bases, J lost 4 bases, and 13 bases lay in between. This CDR3 has 14 amino acids. The germline V gene encodes CDR1 MDHEN and CDR2 SYDVKM.

CDR3 DNA sequence: TGTGCCAGTAGCCCCCGTTTGGGGGGTACGACAGATACGCAGTATTTT. It encodes CASSPRLGGTTDTQYF. The chain is built from TRBV19 and TRBJ2-3, with D perhaps matching TRBD2 (6 bases). Looked up from germline, CDR1 is LNHDA and CDR2 is SQIVND (reference sequence). Between the trimmed V and J ends, which lost 6 bases and 3 bases, there was a span of 19 bases. This CDR3 region has 16 residues. Together with reference TRBV19 and TRBJ2-3, the CDR3 gives the full variable domain: DGGITQSPKYLFRKEGQNVTLSCEQNLNHDAMYWYRQDPGQGLRLIYYSQIVNDFQKGDIAEGYSVSREKKESFPLTVTSAQKNPTAFYLCASSPRLGGTTDTQYFGPGTRLTVL.

V and J are TRBV18 and TRBJ2-1, with unresolved D. V was shortened by 4 bases and J by 0 bases, with 13 bases between the two germline ends. CDR3 length: 16 amino acids. Germline values: CDR1 KGHSH, CDR2 LQKENI. The CDR3 bases are TGTGCCAGCTCACAACAAAACCCGAGCTCCTACAATGAGCAGTTCTTC. Translating gives CASSQQNPSSYNEQFF.